The TCR beta chain under discussion was sequenced for a study of radiation and T cells in renal cell carcinoma. Time point specified: blood 4 weeks post-SBRT, at nephrectomy. The treatment is: 15 Gy SBRT to primary tumor, nephrectomy 4 weeks later. Nephrectomy followed 15 Gy stereotactic body radiation by 4 weeks. Germline lookup yields CDR1 SGHRS and CDR2 YFSETQ. This CDR3 has 12 residues. Trimming stripped 2 bases from V and 5 bases from J, with 7 bases between. Libraries were prepared by immunoSEQ multiplex PCR; TCRdb keeps only in-frame clonotypes and omits some of them. The top ten clones hold 25% to 30% of a sample with some 44,000 clones, around four fifths of them seen once.

This specimen was blood, taken from a patient whose treatment included radiotherapy and nephrectomy. The TCR was taken from a woman aged 70-85 years with renal cell carcinoma. The rearrangement joins TRBV5-1 to TRBJ2-5; D is undetermined. The CDR3, as DNA: TGCGCCAGCAGCTTAGGCAGGGAGACCCAGTACTTC. It yields the protein CASSLGRETQYF.